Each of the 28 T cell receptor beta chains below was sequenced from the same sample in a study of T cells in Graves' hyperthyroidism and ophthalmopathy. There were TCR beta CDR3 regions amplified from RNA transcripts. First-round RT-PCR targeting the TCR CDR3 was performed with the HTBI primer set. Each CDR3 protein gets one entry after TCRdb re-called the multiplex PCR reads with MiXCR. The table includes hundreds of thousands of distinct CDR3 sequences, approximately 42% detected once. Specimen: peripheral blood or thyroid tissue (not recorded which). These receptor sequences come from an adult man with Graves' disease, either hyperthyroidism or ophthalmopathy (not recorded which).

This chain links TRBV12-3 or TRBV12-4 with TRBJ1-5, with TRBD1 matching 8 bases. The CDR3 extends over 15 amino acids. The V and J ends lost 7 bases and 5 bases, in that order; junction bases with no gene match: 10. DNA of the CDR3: TGTGCCAGCAATCCAGTCAGGGGGCAATATCAGCCCCAGCATTTT. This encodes CASNPVRGQYQPQHF.

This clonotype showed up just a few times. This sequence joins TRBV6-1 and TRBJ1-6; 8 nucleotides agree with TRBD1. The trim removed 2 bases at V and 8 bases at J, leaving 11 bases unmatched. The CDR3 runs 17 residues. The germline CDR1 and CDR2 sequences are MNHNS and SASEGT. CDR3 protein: CASSEWTGSATDSPLHF. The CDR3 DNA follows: TGTGCCAGCAGTGAATGGACAGGGTCTGCAACCGATTCACCCCTCCACTTT.

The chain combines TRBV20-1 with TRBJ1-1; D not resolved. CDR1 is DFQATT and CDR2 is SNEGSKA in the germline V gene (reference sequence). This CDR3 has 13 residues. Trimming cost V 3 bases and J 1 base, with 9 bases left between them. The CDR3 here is CSASQSRNTEAFF. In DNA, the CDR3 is TGCAGTGCTAGTCAATCGCGGAACACTGAAGCTTTCTTT.

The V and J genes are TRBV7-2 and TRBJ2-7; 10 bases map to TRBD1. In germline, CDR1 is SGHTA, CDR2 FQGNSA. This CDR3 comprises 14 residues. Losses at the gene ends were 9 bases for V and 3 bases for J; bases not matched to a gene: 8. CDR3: CASSRGQGDYEQYF. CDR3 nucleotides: TGTGCCAGTAGTCGTGGACAGGGGGACTACGAGCAGTACTTC.

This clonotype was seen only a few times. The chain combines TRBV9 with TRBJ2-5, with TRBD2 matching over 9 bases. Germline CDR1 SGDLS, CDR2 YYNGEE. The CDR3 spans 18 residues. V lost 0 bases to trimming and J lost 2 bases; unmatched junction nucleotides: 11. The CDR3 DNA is TGTGCCAGCAGCGTAGCCCTAGGAGGTAGCGGGGGACAAGAGACCCAGTACTTC. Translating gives CASSVALGGSGGQETQYF.

CDR3 region: CASSVDNPAAPLHF. In DNA, the CDR3 is TGTGCCAGCAGCGTGGACAACCCGGCCGCACCCCTCCACTTT. This sequence joins TRBV9 and TRBJ1-6; D is possibly TRBD1 (5 bases). The germline CDR1 and CDR2 sequences are SGDLS and YYNGEE. The CDR3 is 14 amino acids. The V and J ends lost 2 bases and 11 bases respectively, with 14 bases between them.

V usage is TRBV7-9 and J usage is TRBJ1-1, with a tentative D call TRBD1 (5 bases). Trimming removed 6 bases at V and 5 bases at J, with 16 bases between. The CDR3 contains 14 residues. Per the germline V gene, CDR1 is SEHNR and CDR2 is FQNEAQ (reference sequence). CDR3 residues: CASSNAGEVTEAFF. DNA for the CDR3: TGTGCCAGCAGTAATGCGGGGGAGGTGACTGAAGCTTTCTTT.

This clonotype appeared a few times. The CDR3: CASSEMAAGIIGYTF. CDR3 coding DNA: TGTGCCAGCAGTGAAATGGCGGCAGGAATAATCGGTTACACCTTC. This rearrangement joins TRBV2 to TRBJ1-2; D is uncertain. The germline gives CDR1 SNHLY, CDR2 FYNNEI. V was cut by 2 bases and J by 11 bases, with 21 bases left in between. The CDR3 is 15 residues long.

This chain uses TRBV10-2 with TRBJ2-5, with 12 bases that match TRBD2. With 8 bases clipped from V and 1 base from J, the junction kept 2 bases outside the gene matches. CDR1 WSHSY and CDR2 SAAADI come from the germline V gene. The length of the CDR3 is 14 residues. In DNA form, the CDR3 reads TGCGCCAGCCGACTAGCGGGGGCCCAAGAGACCCAGTACTTC. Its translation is CASRLAGAQETQYF.

CDR3 protein: CASGADRLPYEQYF. DNA for the CDR3: TGTGCCAGCGGCGCTGACAGGCTCCCCTACGAGCAGTACTTC. This sequence joins TRBV2 and TRBJ2-7; possibly TRBD1 for D (6 bases). Germline V gene data show CDR1 as SNHLY and CDR2 as FYNNEI. The V end was cut by 8 bases, the J end by 2 bases, with 16 bases between. The CDR3 is 14 amino acids.

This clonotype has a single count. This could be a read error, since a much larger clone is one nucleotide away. The DNA of the CDR3 is TGTGCCAGCAGCGTAGGATGGCTCACTCAGCCCCAGCATTTT. Protein: CASSVGWLTQPQHF. J is TRBJ1-5 and V is TRBV9, with D hard to call. The CDR3 runs 14 residues. CDR1 and CDR2 from the germline V gene are SGDLS and YYNGEE. The V and J ends lost 0 bases and 6 bases respectively, with 10 bases between them.

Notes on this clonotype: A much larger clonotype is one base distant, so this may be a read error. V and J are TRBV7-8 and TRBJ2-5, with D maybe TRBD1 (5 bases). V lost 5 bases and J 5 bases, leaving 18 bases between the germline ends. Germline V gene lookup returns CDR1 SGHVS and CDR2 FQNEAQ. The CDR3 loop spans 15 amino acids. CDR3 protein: CASSREASGSETQYF. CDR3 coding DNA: TGTGCCAGCAGCCGTGAGGCCTCAGGGTCGGAGACCCAGTACTTC.

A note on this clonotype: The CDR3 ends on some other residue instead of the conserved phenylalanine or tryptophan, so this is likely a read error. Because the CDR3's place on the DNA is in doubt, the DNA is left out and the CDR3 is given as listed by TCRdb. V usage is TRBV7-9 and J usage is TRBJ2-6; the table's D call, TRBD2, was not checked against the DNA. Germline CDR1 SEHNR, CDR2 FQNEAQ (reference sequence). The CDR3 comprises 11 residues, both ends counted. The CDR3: CAGSLAGGLNY.

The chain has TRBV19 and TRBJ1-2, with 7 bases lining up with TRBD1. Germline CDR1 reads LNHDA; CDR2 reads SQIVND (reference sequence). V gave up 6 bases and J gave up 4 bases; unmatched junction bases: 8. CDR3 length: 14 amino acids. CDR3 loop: CASSELTGSYGYTF. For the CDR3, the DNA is TGTGCCAGTAGCGAGTTGACAGGGTCCTATGGCTACACCTTC.

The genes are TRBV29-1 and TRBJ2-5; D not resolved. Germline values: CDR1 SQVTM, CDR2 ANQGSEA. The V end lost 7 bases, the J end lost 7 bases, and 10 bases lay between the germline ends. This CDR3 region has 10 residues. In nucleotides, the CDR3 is TGCAGCGGGGAAGTAGGGACCCAGTACTTC. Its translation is CSGEVGTQYF.

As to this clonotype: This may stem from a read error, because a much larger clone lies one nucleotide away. The CDR3 loop reads CASGAIQGGTEAFF. DNA of the CDR3: TGTGCCAGCGGCGCGATACAGGGGGGGACTGAAGCTTTCTTT. The chain carries TRBV7-2 and TRBJ1-1, with TRBD1 identical over 8 bases. The germline CDR1 and CDR2 sequences are SGHTA and FQGNSA. This CDR3 spans 14 amino acids. V lost 8 bases to trimming and J lost 5 bases; unmatched junction nucleotides: 10.

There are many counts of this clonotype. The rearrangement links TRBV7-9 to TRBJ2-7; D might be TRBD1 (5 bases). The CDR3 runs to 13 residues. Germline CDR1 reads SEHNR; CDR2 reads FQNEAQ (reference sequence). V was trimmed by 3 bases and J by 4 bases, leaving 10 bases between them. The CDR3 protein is CASSFSGMYEQYF. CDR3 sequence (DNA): TGTGCCAGCAGCTTTTCAGGGATGTACGAGCAGTACTTC.

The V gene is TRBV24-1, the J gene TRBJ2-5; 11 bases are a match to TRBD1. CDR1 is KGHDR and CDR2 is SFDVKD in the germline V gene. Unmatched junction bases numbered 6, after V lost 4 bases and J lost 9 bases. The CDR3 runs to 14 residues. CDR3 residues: CATSESDRGRPQYF. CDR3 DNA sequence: TGTGCCACCAGTGAATCGGACAGGGGGCGCCCCCAGTACTTC.

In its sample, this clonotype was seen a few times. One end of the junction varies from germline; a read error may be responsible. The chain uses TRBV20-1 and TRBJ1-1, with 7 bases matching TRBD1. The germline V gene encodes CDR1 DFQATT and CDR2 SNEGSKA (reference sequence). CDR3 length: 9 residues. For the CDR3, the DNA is TGCAGTGCTAGACGTGCAGGGGGCTTT. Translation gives CSARRAGGF.

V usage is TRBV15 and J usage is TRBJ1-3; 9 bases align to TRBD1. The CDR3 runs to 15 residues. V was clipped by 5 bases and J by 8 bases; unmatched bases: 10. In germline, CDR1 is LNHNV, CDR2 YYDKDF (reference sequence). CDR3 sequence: CATSRYVTGGDTIYF. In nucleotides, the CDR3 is TGTGCCACCAGCCGATACGTGACAGGGGGAGACACCATATATTTT.

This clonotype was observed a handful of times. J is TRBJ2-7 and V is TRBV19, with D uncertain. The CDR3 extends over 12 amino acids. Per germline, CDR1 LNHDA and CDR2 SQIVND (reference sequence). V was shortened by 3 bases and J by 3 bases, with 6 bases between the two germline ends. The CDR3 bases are TGTGCCAGTAGTATCGAAGGCTACGAGCAGTACTTC. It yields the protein CASSIEGYEQYF.

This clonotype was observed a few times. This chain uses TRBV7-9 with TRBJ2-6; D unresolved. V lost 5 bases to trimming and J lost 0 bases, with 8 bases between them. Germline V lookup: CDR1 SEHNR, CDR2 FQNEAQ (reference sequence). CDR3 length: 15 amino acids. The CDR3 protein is CASSQELSGANVLTF. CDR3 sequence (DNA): TGTGCCAGCAGCCAAGAACTCTCTGGGGCCAACGTCCTGACTTTC.

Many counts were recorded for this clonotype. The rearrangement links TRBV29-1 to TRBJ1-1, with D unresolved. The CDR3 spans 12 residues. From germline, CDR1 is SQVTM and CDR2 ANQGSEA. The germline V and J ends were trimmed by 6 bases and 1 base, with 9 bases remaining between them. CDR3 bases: TGCAGCGTGGCCACAGCGAACACTGAAGCTTTCTTT. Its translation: CSVATANTEAFF.

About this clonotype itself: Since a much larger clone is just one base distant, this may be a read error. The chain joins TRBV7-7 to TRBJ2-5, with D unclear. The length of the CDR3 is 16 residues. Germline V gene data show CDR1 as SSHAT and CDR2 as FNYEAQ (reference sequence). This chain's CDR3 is CASSPRFGRRHETQYF. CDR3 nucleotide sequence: TGTGCTAGCAGCCCCCGTTTCGGCAGGAGACATGAGACCCAGTACTTC.

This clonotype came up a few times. The CDR3 DNA follows: TGTGCCAGCAGCCCTGGAAGACAGCCAACTAATGAAAAACTGTTTTTT. Its translation: CASSPGRQPTNEKLFF. J is TRBJ1-4 and V is TRBV7-2; D may be TRBD1 (5 bases). Trimming cost V 5 bases and J 0 bases, with 13 bases left between them. The CDR3 runs 16 residues. The germline V gene has CDR1 SGHTA and CDR2 FQGNSA.

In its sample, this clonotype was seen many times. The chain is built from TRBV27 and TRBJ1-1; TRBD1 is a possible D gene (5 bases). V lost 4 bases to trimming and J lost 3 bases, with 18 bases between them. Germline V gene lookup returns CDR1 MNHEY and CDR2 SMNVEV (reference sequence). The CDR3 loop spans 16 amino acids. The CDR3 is CASSSERQSRDTEAFF. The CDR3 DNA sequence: TGTGCCAGCAGTTCAGAGCGACAGAGCAGGGACACTGAAGCTTTCTTT.

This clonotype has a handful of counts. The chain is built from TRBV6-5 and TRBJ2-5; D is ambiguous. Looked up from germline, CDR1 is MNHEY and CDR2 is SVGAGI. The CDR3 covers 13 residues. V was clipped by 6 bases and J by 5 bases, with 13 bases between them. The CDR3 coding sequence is TGTGCCAGCAGCCAATCAAGGGTGGAGACCCAGTACTTC. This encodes CASSQSRVETQYF.

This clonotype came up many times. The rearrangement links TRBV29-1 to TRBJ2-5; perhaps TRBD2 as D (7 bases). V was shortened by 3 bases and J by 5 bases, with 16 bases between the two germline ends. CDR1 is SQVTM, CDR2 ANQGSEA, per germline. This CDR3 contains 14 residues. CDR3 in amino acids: CSVDWEGGRETQYF. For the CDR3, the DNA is TGCAGCGTTGATTGGGAGGGGGGCCGGGAGACCCAGTACTTC.